This TCR beta chain comes out of a study of OX40 agonist ivuxolimab in advanced cancers. Study in general: Patients in the trial were receiving intravenous ivuxolimab every 2 weeks, at doses of 0.01 to 10 mg/kg. Of the patients, three showed partial responses, one with hepatocellular carcinoma and two with cutaneous melanoma.

Autoimmune disease history or systemic immunosuppression meant exclusion. CDR3 length: 15 amino acids. Per germline, CDR1 SGHVS and CDR2 FQNEAQ. Trimming removed 0 bases at V and 1 base at J, with 7 bases between. Clones were read by immunoSEQ multiplex PCR, and TCRdb kept only the in-frame ones, dropping some. This sample has around 40,000 clones; less than 85% occur once, and the top ten carry around 25%. The chain combines TRBV7-8 with TRBJ2-1, with a tentative D call TRBD2 (6 bases). The sample in question was CD4+ or CD8+ T cells sorted from blood, obtained in a trial of the OX40 agonist ivuxolimab. The clonotype comes from an adult with an advanced solid tumor such as melanoma, head and neck, liver or kidney cancer. CDR3 amino acids: CASSLAAGSYNEQFF. The CDR3 DNA is TGTGCCAGCAGCTTAGCCGCGGGGTCCTACAATGAGCAGTTCTTC.